Listed below are T cell receptor beta chains from one sample, sequenced in a study of blood T cell repertoires in COVID-19. Some clones are missing from TCRdb's copy, which holds only in-frame ones; the method was immunoSEQ multiplex PCR. This table holds under 300,000 clones, 84% found once. The sequenced material came from peripheral blood. The receptors were gathered from a man aged 45-65 years with acute or convalescent COVID-19. CDR3s include the opening cysteine and the closing phenylalanine or tryptophan. The D gene is left open where the match is weak. Size is stated for part of the rows, as once, few or many counts, or as a class when the clone is expanded.

abundance: -; j_gene: TRBJ1-6; d_gene: TRBD1; v_gene: TRBV6-5; CDR3aa: CASWQGGADNSPLHF; CDR3nt: TGTGCCAGCTGGCAAGGGGGCGCGGATAATTCACCCCTCCACTTT
abundance: -; j_gene: TRBJ1-1; d_gene: TRBD1; v_gene: TRBV5-4; CDR3aa: CASSTGQGQTEAFF; CDR3nt: TGTGCCAGCAGTACGGGACAGGGGCAGACTGAAGCTTTCTTT
abundance: -; j_gene: TRBJ1-2; d_gene: TRBD1; v_gene: TRBV5-1; CDR3aa: CASSAGQGAYGYTF; CDR3nt: TGCGCCAGCAGCGCGGGACAGGGGGCTTATGGCTACACCTTC
abundance: -; j_gene: TRBJ2-1; d_gene: TRBD2; v_gene: TRBV28; CDR3aa: CASSWASGSSYNEQFF; CDR3nt: TGTGCCAGCAGTTGGGCTAGCGGGAGCTCCTACAATGAGCAGTTCTTC
abundance: -; j_gene: TRBJ2-7; d_gene: -; v_gene: TRBV10-2; CDR3aa: CASKVGQGYEQYF; CDR3nt: TGCGCCAGCAAGGTCGGGCAGGGATACGAGCAGTACTTC
abundance: -; j_gene: TRBJ1-2; d_gene: -; v_gene: TRBV19; CDR3aa: CASSESVYGYTF; CDR3nt: TGTGCCAGTAGTGAGAGCGTTTATGGCTACACCTTC
abundance: -; j_gene: TRBJ2-2; d_gene: TRBD1; v_gene: TRBV5-1; CDR3aa: CASSVTGMRELFF; CDR3nt: TGCGCCAGCAGCGTGACAGGGATGAGGGAGCTGTTTTTT
abundance: few; j_gene: TRBJ1-1; d_gene: -; v_gene: TRBV28; CDR3aa: CASSLYAGKGPNTEAFF; CDR3nt: TGTGCCAGCAGTTTATACGCCGGCAAGGGGCCCAACACTGAAGCTTTCTTT
abundance: -; j_gene: TRBJ1-2; d_gene: TRBD1; v_gene: TRBV6-5; CDR3aa: CASSPTGALYGYTF; CDR3nt: TGTGCCAGCAGCCCGACAGGGGCACTCTATGGCTACACCTTC
abundance: -; j_gene: TRBJ1-3; d_gene: -; v_gene: TRBV18; CDR3aa: CASQIGNTIYF; CDR3nt: TGTGCCAGCCAAATCGGAAACACCATATATTTT
abundance: once; j_gene: TRBJ2-7; d_gene: -; v_gene: TRBV7-3; CDR3aa: CASSFAGSGEQYF; CDR3nt: TGTGCCAGCAGCTTTGCGGGTTCGGGGGAGCAGTACTTC
abundance: -; j_gene: TRBJ1-1; d_gene: -; v_gene: TRBV7-9; CDR3aa: CASSAMHEQATNTEAFF; CDR3nt: TGTGCCAGCAGCGCCATGCACGAACAGGCTACGAACACTGAAGCTTTCTTT
abundance: -; j_gene: TRBJ1-4; d_gene: TRBD1; v_gene: TRBV28; CDR3aa: CASSAQGAANEKLFF; CDR3nt: TGTGCCAGCAGCGCACAGGGGGCAGCTAATGAAAAACTGTTTTTT
abundance: -; j_gene: TRBJ2-3; d_gene: TRBD2; v_gene: TRBV2; CDR3aa: CASSILAGLVNTQYF; CDR3nt: TGTGCCAGCAGTATACTAGCGGGATTAGTAAATACGCAGTATTTT
abundance: -; j_gene: TRBJ2-2; d_gene: TRBD2; v_gene: TRBV6-4; CDR3aa: CASSDSSGDTGELFF; CDR3nt: TGTGCCAGCAGTGACTCTAGCGGGGACACCGGGGAGCTGTTTTTT
abundance: -; j_gene: TRBJ2-7; d_gene: TRBD1; v_gene: TRBV4-1; CDR3aa: CASSSRTGSTYEQYF; CDR3nt: TGCGCCAGCAGCTCTCGGACAGGTAGTACCTACGAGCAGTACTTC
abundance: -; j_gene: TRBJ2-2; d_gene: TRBD1; v_gene: TRBV7-9; CDR3aa: CASTSQGFGELFF; CDR3nt: TGTGCCAGCACTTCACAGGGGTTCGGGGAGCTGTTTTTT
abundance: few; j_gene: TRBJ2-7; d_gene: -; v_gene: TRBV5-8; CDR3aa: CASSWEAGTTYEQYF; CDR3nt: TGTGCCAGCAGCTGGGAGGCAGGAACCACCTACGAGCAGTACTTC
abundance: once; j_gene: TRBJ2-3; d_gene: -; v_gene: TRBV6-6; CDR3aa: CASSYQQWDTQYF; CDR3nt: TGTGCCAGCAGTTACCAACAGTGGGATACGCAGTATTTT
abundance: -; j_gene: TRBJ2-5; d_gene: -; v_gene: TRBV7-7; CDR3aa: CASSLHSGVTQYF; CDR3nt: TGTGCTAGCAGCTTACACTCAGGGGTCACCCAGTACTTC
abundance: -; j_gene: TRBJ2-5; d_gene: TRBD1; v_gene: TRBV15; CDR3aa: CATSRIQDREETQYF; CDR3nt: TGTGCCACCAGCAGAATACAGGACAGGGAAGAGACCCAGTACTTC
abundance: -; j_gene: TRBJ1-2; d_gene: -; v_gene: TRBV7-9; CDR3aa: CASSFAENYGYTF; CDR3nt: TGTGCCAGCAGCTTCGCGGAAAACTATGGCTACACCTTC
abundance: -; j_gene: TRBJ2-7; d_gene: -; v_gene: TRBV3-1/TRBV3-2; CDR3aa: CASSQGLVRAYEQYF; CDR3nt: TGTGCCAGCAGCCAAGGGCTAGTCAGAGCCTACGAGCAGTACTTC
abundance: -; j_gene: TRBJ1-2; d_gene: TRBD1; v_gene: TRBV18; CDR3aa: CASSPATGSSFYGYTF; CDR3nt: TGTGCCAGCTCACCAGCGACAGGGAGCAGTTTCTATGGCTACACCTTC
abundance: -; j_gene: TRBJ1-6; d_gene: -; v_gene: TRBV10-1; CDR3aa: CANLLAARPQSSPLHF; CDR3nt: TGCGCCAACCTTTTGGCCGCGAGGCCCCAAAGTTCACCCCTCCACTTT
abundance: -; j_gene: TRBJ1-6; d_gene: TRBD1; v_gene: TRBV18; CDR3aa: CASSKQGNSPLHF; CDR3nt: TGTGCCAGCTCAAAACAGGGGAATTCACCCCTCCACTTT